This T cell receptor beta chain comes out of a study of cytomegalovirus exposure and HLA in healthy donors. Study details: Inside one of the first data releases sat 75 million to 100 million unique TCRs taken from HLA-typed donors. Among the roughly 430 genotyped donors, approximately 80% were placed in the Caucasian-associated ancestry cluster. Notes on the study in general: Most TCR sequences proved rare, with some public TCRs found in many donors.

As for this clone: Its antigen is not identified.

The PCR used 60 Vbeta and 13 Jbeta primers. Study processing details: Later, an analysis found around 80 million unique TCR beta chains, and some 10 million of these were shared. Measured with immunoSEQ multiplex PCR; TCRdb has only the in-frame clones, and not every one. D and trimming come from the DNA, and the V and J calls and clone size come from that table. The sample consists of 100,000 to 150,000 clones, 82% of them appearing once. J was trimmed by 7 bases and V by 2 bases; bases with no gene match: 5. CDR1 and CDR2 from the germline V gene are SGHRS and YFSETQ. The CDR3 runs 13 residues. Specimen: PBMCs. The chain combines TRBV5-1 with TRBJ2-7; 8 bases fit TRBD1. The receptor was derived from a young woman in good health and CMV-seronegative. The CDR3 DNA reads TGCGCCAGCAGCTTCCAGGGGGCTGGGGAGCAGTACTTC. This sequence encodes CASSFQGAGEQYF.